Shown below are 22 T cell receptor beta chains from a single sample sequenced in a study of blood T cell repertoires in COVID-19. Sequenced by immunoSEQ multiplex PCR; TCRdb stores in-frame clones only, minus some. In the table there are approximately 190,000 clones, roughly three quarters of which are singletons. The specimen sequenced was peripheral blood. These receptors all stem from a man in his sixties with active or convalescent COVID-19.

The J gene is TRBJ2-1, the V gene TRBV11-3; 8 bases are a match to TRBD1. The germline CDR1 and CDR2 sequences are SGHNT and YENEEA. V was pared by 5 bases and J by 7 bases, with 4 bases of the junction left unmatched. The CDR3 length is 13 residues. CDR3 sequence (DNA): TGTGCCAGCAGCAACGACAGGGGAAATGAGCAGTTCTTC. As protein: CASSNDRGNEQFF.

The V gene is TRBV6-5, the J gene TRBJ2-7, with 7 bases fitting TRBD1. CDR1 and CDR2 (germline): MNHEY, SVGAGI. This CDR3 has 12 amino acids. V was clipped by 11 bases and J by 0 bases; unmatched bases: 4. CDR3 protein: CAAGGDSYEQYF. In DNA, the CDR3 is TGTGCCGCAGGGGGTGACTCCTACGAGCAGTACTTC.

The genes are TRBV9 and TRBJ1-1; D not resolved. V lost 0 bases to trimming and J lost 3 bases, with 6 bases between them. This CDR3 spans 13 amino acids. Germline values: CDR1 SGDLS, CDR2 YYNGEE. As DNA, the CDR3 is TGTGCCAGCAGCGTAGGAGATGACACTGAAGCTTTCTTT. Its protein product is CASSVGDDTEAFF.

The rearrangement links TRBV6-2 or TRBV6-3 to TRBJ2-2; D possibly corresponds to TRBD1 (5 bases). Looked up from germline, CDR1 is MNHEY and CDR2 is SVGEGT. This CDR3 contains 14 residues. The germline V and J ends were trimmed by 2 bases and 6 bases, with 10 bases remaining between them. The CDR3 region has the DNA TGTGCCAGCAGTTACGTCCAGGGTGCCGGGGAGCTGTTTTTT. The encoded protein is CASSYVQGAGELFF.

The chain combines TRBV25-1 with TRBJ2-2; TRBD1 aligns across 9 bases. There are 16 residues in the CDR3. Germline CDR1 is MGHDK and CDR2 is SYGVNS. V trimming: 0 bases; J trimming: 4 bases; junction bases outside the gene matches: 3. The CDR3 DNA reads TGTGCCAGCAGTGAATACTTGACAGGGGGCACCGGGGAGCTGTTTTTT. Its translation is CASSEYLTGGTGELFF.

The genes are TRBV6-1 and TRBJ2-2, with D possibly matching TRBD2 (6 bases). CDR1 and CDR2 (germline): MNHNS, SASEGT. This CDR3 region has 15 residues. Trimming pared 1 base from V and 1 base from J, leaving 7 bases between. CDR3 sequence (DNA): TGTGCCAGCAGTGAAGGGAGGGGGAACACCGGGGAGCTGTTTTTT. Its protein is CASSEGRGNTGELFF.

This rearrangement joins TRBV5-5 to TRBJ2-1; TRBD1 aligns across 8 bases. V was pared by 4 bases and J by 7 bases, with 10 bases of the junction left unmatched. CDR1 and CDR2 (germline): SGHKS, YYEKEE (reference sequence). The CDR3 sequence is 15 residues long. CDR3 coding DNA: TGTGCCAGCAGCCAGCGGACAGGGTGGGGTAATGAGCAGTTCTTC. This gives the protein CASSQRTGWGNEQFF.

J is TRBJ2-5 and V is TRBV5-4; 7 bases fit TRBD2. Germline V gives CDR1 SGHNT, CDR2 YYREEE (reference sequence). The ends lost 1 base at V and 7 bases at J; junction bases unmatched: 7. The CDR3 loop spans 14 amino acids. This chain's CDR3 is CASSLKLAEGTQYF. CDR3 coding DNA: TGTGCCAGCAGCTTGAAGCTAGCGGAAGGGACCCAGTACTTC.

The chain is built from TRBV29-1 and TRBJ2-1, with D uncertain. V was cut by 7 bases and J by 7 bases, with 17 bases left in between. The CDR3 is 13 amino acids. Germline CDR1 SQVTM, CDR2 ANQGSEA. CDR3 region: CSAQAPGLNEQFF. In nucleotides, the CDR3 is TGCAGCGCCCAAGCCCCAGGCCTGAATGAGCAGTTCTTC.

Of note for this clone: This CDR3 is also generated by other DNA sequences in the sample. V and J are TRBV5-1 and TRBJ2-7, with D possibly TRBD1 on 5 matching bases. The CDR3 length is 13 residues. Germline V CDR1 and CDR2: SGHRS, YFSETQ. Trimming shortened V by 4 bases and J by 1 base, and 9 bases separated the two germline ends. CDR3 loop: CASSVTGSYEQYF. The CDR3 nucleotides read TGCGCCAGCAGCGTTACAGGTTCCTACGAGCAGTACTTC.

CDR3 in amino acids: CAWRGGRGYNEQFF. The CDR3 region has the DNA TGTGCCTGGAGGGGCGGGAGGGGTTACAATGAGCAGTTCTTC. This chain uses TRBV30 with TRBJ2-1; 9 positions agree with TRBD2. Losses at the gene ends were 3 bases for V and 4 bases for J; bases not matched to a gene: 4. Germline assignment: CDR1 GTSNPN and CDR2 SVGIG (reference sequence). The CDR3 totals 14 residues.

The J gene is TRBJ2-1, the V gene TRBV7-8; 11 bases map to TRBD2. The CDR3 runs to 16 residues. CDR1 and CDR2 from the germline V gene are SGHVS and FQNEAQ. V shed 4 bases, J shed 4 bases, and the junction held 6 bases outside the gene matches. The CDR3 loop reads CASSSRRTSGYNEQFF. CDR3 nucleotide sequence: TGTGCCAGCAGCTCTCGCCGGACTAGCGGGTACAATGAGCAGTTCTTC.

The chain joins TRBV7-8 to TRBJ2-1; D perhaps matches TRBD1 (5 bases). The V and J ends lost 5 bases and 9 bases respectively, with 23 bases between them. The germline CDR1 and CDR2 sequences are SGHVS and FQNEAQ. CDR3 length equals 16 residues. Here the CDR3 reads CASSGPDPGWDTEQFF. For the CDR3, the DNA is TGTGCCAGCAGCGGGCCGGACCCAGGGTGGGATACTGAGCAGTTCTTC.

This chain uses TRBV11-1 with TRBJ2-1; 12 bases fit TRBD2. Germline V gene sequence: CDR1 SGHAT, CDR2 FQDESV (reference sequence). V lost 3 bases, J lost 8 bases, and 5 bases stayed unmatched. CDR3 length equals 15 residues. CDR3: CASSFLAGGGDEQFF. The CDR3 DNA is TGTGCCAGCAGCTTTCTAGCGGGAGGGGGGGATGAGCAGTTCTTC.

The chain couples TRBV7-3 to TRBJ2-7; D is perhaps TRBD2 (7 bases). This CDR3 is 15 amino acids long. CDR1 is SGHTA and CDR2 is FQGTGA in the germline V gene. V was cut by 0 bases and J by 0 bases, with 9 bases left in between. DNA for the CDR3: TGTGCCAGCAGCTTAACGGGAGGGGGCTCCTACGAGCAGTACTTC. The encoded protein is CASSLTGGGSYEQYF.

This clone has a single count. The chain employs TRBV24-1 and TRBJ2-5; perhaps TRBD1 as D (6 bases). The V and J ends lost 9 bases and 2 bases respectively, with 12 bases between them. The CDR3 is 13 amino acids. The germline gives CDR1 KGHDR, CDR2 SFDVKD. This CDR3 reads CATQGSGQETQYF. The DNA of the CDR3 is TGTGCCACCCAGGGGAGCGGTCAAGAGACCCAGTACTTC.

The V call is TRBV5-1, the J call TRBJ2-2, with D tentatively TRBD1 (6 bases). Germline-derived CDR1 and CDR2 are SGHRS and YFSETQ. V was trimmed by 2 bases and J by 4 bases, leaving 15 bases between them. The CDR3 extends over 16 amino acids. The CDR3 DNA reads TGCGCCAGCAGCTTCTACCGGGACATCCTCACCGGGGAGCTGTTTTTT. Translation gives CASSFYRDILTGELFF.

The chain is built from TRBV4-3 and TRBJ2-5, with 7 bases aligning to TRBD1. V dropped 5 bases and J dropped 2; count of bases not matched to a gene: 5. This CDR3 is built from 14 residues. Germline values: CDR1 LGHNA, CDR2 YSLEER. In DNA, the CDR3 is TGCGCCAGCAGCAAAAGGGACAGTCAAGAGACCCAGTACTTC. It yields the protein CASSKRDSQETQYF.

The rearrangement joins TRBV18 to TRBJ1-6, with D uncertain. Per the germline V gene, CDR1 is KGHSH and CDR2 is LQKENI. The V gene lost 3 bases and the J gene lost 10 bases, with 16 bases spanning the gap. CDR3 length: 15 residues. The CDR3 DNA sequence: TGTGCCAGCTCACCCGGAGTGGCCGGAGTGTCACCCCTCCACTTT. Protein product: CASSPGVAGVSPLHF.

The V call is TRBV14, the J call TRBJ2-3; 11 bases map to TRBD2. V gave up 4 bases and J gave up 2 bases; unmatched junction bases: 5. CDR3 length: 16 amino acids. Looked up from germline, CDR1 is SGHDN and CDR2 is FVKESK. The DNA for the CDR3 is TGTGCCAGCAGCCGTTCTAGCGGGGGGTCCACAGATACGCAGTATTTT. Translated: CASSRSSGGSTDTQYF.

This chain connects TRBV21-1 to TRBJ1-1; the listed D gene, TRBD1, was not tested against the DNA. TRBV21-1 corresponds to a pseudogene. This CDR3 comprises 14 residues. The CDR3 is CASSARDRATEAFF. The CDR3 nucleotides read TGTGCCAGCAGCGCCCGGGACAGGGCCACTGAAGCTTTCTTT.

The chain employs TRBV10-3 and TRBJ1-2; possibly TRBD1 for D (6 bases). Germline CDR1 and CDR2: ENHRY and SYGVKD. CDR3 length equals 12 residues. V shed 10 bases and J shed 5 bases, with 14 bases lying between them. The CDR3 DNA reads TGTGCCACCCTGGGGGCAGGGTATGGCTACACCTTC. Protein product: CATLGAGYGYTF.